This entry lists 17 T cell receptor beta chains sequenced from one sample in a study of synovial regulatory T cells in juvenile arthritis. Sequencing used immunoSEQ multiplex PCR; TCRdb keeps in-frame clones, though not all of them. The listing records 9,000 to 10,000 clones. The source material was Treg cells from blood. Subset indicated: remaining (HLA-DR-negative) circulating blood Treg cells. These receptors were collected from a donor aged 2 to 35 with juvenile idiopathic arthritis.

The genes are TRBV19 and TRBJ2-5; lacking DNA, the TRBD1 call made by TCRdb goes unchecked. The CDR3 loop spans 15 amino acids. No nucleotide data were recorded. The V gene's germline CDR1 is LNHDA and CDR2 SQIVND (reference sequence). The CDR3 spells CARPTGKTPCETQYF.

The chain couples TRBV4-2 to TRBJ2-3; TCRdb outputs TRBD2, but without DNA this stays unchecked. This CDR3 contains 14 residues. There is no recorded DNA. Germline values: CDR1 LGHNA, CDR2 YNFKEQ. The CDR3 protein is CASSQVGVGDTQYF.

The chain combines TRBV5-5 with TRBJ2-1; TCRdb returns TRBD2, unconfirmable since there is no DNA. Looked up from germline, CDR1 is SGHKS and CDR2 is YYEKEE (reference sequence). This CDR3 has 11 amino acids. DNA is not recorded here. CDR3 amino acids: CASSLAVYQFF.

This chain joins TRBV10-3 and TRBJ1-4. The CDR3 runs to 13 residues. No DNA accompanies this entry. Germline V gene sequence: CDR1 ENHRY, CDR2 SYGVKD. CDR3 amino acids: CAISGFGGEKLFF.

V is TRBV15 and J is TRBJ2-7; TCRdb outputs TRBD2, but without DNA this stays unchecked. Germline values: CDR1 LNHNV, CDR2 YYDKDF (reference sequence). The CDR3 length is 16 residues. No DNA sequence is on record. CDR3 in amino acids: CATSRDKGSGSYEQYF. The whole variable domain, filled in from reference TRBV15 and TRBJ2-7, reads DAMVIQNPRYQVTQFGKPVTLSCSQTLNHNVMYWYQQKSSQAPKLLFHYYDKDFNNEADTPDNFQSRRPNTSFCFLDIRSPGLGDTAMYLCATSRDKGSGSYEQYFGPGTRLTVT.

This sequence joins TRBV18 and TRBJ1-2; the D gene TCRdb calls, TRBD1, cannot be checked with no DNA. The CDR3 runs 14 residues. No DNA is recorded. Germline V lookup: CDR1 KGHSH, CDR2 LQKENI. This chain's CDR3 is CASSPMGHNYGYTF.

The chain recombines TRBV5-6 with TRBJ2-1. Germline V gene sequence: CDR1 SGHDT, CDR2 YYEEEE. The CDR3 covers 14 residues. No DNA accompanies this entry. Here the CDR3 reads CASSLDWTFNEQFF.

The CDR3 region is CASSSDRRPPYEQYF. The chain couples TRBV11-3 to TRBJ2-7. CDR1 is SGHNT, CDR2 YENEEA, per germline. The CDR3 consists of 15 residues. No DNA appears here.

The chain couples TRBV5-1 to TRBJ1-1. Looked up from germline, CDR1 is SGHRS and CDR2 is YFSETQ. The CDR3 is made up of 12 amino acids. No DNA has been recorded. The CDR3 sequence: CASSPSTGQAFF.

This clone ranks as medium-sized (0.01 to 0.1%) in terms of frequency. This chain joins TRBV6-5 and TRBJ2-7. The CDR3 is 13 amino acids. There is no recorded DNA. CDR1 and CDR2 (germline): MNHEY, SVGAGI. The CDR3 reads CASSFSGAHEQYF.

The V and J genes are TRBV29-1 and TRBJ2-7; the D call from TCRdb, TRBD1, cannot be confirmed without DNA. In germline, CDR1 is SQVTM, CDR2 ANQGSEA. The CDR3 contains 16 residues. The nucleotide record is missing. CDR3 protein: CSVEGQGYGGGSEQYF.

The V gene is TRBV10-2, the J gene TRBJ2-7. Germline CDR1 reads WSHSY; CDR2 reads SAAADI. The CDR3 has 13 amino acids. No DNA is listed. The CDR3 is CASSEEGGWEQYF.

The chain links TRBV9 to TRBJ1-3. The germline V gene encodes CDR1 SGDLS and CDR2 YYNGEE. The CDR3 length is 16 residues. Nucleotide data are not available. The CDR3 spells CASSAGVPEKGNTIYF.

This chain connects TRBV5-6 to TRBJ1-1. In germline, CDR1 is SGHDT, CDR2 YYEEEE. The CDR3 has 15 amino acids. DNA is not recorded here. The CDR3 reads CASSLGDGPNTEAFF.

The chain is built from TRBV28 and TRBJ2-4; the D call from TCRdb, TRBD2, cannot be confirmed without DNA. This CDR3 comprises 18 residues. This entry has no DNA. Germline V lookup: CDR1 MDHEN, CDR2 SYDVKM. The CDR3 sequence is CASNQGLAGDGAKNIQYF.

CDR3: CASRASAILSYEQYF. The chain joins TRBV2 to TRBJ2-7; TCRdb's assignment of TRBD2 cannot be checked, as there is no DNA. This CDR3 spans 15 amino acids. No DNA sequence was recorded. Germline CDR1 SNHLY, CDR2 FYNNEI. Full variable domain (rest looked up from reference TRBV2 and TRBJ2-7): EPEVTQTPSHQVTQMGQEVILRCVPISNHLYFYWYRQILGQKVEFLVSFYNNEISEKSEIFDDQFSVERPDGSNFTLKIRSTKLEDSAMYFCASRASAILSYEQYFGPGTRLTVT.

The chain combines TRBV5-1 with TRBJ2-5; TCRdb indicates TRBD2, and absent DNA this call remains unverified. CDR1 and CDR2 from the germline V gene are SGHRS and YFSETQ. The CDR3 covers 14 residues. Only the protein is on record. The CDR3 region is CASSVGLAGETQYF. The entire variable domain, with the rest obtained from reference TRBV5-1 and TRBJ2-5, is as follows: KAGVTQTPRYLIKTRGQQVTLSCSPISGHRSVSWYQQTPGQGLQFLFEYFSETQRNKGNFPGRFSGRQFSNSRSEMNVSTLELGDSALYLCASSVGLAGETQYFGPGTRLLVL.